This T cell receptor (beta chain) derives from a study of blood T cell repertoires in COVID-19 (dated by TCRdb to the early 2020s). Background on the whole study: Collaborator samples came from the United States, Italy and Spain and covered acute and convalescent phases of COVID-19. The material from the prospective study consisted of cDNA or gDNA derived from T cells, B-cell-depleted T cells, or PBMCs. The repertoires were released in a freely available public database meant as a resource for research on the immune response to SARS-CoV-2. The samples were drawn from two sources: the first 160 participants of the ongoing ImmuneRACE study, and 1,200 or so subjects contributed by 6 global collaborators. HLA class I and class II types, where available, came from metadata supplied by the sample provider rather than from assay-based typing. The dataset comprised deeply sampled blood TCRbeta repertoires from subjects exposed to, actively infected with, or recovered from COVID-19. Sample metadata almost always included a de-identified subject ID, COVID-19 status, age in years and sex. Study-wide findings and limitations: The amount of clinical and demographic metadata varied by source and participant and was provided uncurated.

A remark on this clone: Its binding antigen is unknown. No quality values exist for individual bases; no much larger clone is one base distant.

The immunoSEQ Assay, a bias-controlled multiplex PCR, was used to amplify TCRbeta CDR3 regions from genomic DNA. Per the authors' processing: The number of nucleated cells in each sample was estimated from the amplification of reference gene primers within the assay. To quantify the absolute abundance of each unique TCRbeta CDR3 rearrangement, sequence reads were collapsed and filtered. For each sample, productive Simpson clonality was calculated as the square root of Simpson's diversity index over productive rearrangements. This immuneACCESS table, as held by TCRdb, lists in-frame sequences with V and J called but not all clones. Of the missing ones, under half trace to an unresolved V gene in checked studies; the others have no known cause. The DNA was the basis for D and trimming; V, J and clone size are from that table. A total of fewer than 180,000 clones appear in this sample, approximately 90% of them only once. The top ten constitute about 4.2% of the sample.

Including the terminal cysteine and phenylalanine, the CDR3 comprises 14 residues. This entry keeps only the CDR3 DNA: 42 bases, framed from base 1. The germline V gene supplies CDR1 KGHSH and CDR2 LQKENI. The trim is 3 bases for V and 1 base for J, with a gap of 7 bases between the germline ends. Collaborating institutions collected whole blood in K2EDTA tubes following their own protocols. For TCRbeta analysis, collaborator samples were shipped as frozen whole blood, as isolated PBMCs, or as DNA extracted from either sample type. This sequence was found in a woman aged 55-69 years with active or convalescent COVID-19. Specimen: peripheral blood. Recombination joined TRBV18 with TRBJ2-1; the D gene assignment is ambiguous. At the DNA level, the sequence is TGTGCCAGCTCACCCCCAGGTTCCTACAATGAGCAGTTCTTC. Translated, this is CASSPPGSYNEQFF.